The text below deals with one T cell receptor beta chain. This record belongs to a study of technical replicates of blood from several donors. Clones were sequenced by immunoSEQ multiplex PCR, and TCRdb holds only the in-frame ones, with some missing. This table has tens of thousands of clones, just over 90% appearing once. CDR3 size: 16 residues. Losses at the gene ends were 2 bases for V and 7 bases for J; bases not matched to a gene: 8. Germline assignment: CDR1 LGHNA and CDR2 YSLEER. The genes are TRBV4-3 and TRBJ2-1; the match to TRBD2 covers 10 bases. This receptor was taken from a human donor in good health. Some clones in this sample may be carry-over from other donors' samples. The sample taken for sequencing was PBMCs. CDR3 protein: CASSQLLAGAGNEQFF. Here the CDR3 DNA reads TGCGCCAGCAGCCAACTCCTAGCGGGAGCAGGGAATGAGCAGTTCTTC.